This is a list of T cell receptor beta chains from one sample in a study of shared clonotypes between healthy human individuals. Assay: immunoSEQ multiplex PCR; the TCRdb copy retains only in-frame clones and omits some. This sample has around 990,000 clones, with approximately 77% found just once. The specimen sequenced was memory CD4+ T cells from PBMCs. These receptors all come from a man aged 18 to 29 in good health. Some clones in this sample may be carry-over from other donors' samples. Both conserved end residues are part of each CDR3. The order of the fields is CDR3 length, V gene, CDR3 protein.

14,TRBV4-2,CASSQAAGGLGYTF
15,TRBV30,CAWSAPGQDNSPLHF
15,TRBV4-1,CASSQVSQRYNEQFF
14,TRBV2,CASKPKTFTGELFF
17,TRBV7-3,CASSLGPPPGPNEKLFF
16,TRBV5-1,CASSLVLAALNTEAFF
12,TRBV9,CAGNGLAGRQYF
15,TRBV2,CASTYGLVNTGELFF
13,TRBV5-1,CASRWDSYNEQFF
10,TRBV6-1,CASRHRLAHF
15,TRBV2,CASSDVGTSNEKLFF
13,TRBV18,CASSPTLAETQYF
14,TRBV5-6,CASSSGDSTYEQYF
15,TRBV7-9,CASAEGQGFTGELFF
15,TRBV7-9,CASSPGLAGTKNVYF
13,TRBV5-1,CASSFAGAREQYF
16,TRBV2,CASSESRGRAKNIQYF
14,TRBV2,CASMRERTRYEQYF
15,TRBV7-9,CASSSGTSGAYEQYF
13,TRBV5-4,CASSTRVNTEAFF
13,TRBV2,CASLRGNQETQYF
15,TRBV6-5,CASRIGGADSYGYTF
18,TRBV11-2,CASSTHPPSGGMEYEQYF
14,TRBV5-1,CASSTGTGRSPLHF
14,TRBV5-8,CASSFGGPTYEQYF
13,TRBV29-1,CSVSGSGANVLTF
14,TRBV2,CAGGELARAGELFF
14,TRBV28,CASSLWSGHYEQYF
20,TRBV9,CASSVPRGLAGGQSYNEQFF
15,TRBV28,CASSYLAGGRDEQFF